What follows describes a single T cell receptor (beta chain). Germline V lookup: CDR1 LNHDA, CDR2 SQIVND (reference sequence). V lost 0 bases and J 8 bases, leaving 19 bases between the germline ends. CDR3 length equals 17 residues. These data are taken from a study of blood T cell repertoires in COVID-19. Study overall: The origin of the acute and convalescent COVID-19 samples was the United States, Italy and Spain. In each case, the material was cDNA or gDNA derived from T cells, B-cell-depleted T cells, or PBMCs.

In the study's own analysis: Using reference gene primer amplification, nucleated cell counts were estimated. Generated by immunoSEQ multiplex PCR, the TCRdb table keeps only in-frame clones and is missing some. V, J and clone size are taken as reported in that table, and D and trimming were inferred from the DNA itself. The repertoire holds under 300,000 clones, with around 83% as singletons. The V gene is TRBV19, the J gene TRBJ1-4; possible D gene TRBD1, 6 bases. The receptor was isolated from a young woman with acute or convalescent COVID-19. The specimen sequenced was peripheral blood. CDR3: CASSIDLWGQGEEKLFF. As DNA, the CDR3 is TGTGCCAGTAGTATAGATCTATGGGGGCAGGGTGAAGAAAAACTGTTTTTT.